This T cell receptor beta chain was sequenced for a study of vaccination and CD4 T cells after COVID-19. The study sequenced cultured CD4+ T cell DNA using the Oncomine TCR Beta short-read assay. TCRdb passed the PCR reads through MiXCR, listing each CDR3 protein once. Of around 13,000 distinct CDR3 sequences detected, approximately 21% appear once; the ten largest clones hold roughly 15%. This clonotype showed up just a few times. Its antigen is not known. Sample treatment: approximately 9-day PBMC culture with coronavirus spike peptide pools or control peptides (ViraFEST assay). The sample comprised cultured CD4+ T cells from blood. This clonotype was sampled from a human donor with COVID-19.

In DNA form, the CDR3 reads TGCGCCAGCAGCCTCCGGTCGGACAGCCACTCTGGAAACACCATATATTTT. It translates to CASSLRSDSHSGNTIYF. J is TRBJ1-3 and V is TRBV4-1; maybe TRBD1 (6 bases). This CDR3 has 17 amino acids. V lost 4 bases and J 0 bases, leaving 16 bases between the germline ends. Germline V gene data show CDR1 as MGHRA and CDR2 as YSYEKL.